The clone carrying this T cell receptor beta chain was seen ten or more times. The target antigen is unknown. This sample stems from a study of metastatic and nonmetastatic thyroid tumors. Looking at the study overall: Malignant thyroid and benign thyroid patients provided blood and tumor or nodule tissue whose repertoires were compared. Study-level results: Compared with benign nodules, malignant thyroid tumors were reported to have significantly higher TCR beta diversity in both blood and tumor.

V was cut by 3 bases and J by 5 bases, with 10 bases left in between. Germline V lookup: CDR1 DFQATT, CDR2 SNEGSKA (reference sequence). The CDR3 contains 12 residues. Per the authors' pipeline: Clinicopathological groups of papillary thyroid cancer showed CDR3 differences that were used to build a distant-metastasis classifier. TCRdb called clones again from the PCR reads with MiXCR. TCRdb's processing, not the authors' own work, is the source of the V and J calls. The repertoire holds approximately 34,000 clones, with about 17% as singletons. All patients were untreated before thyroid surgery. The sequence derives from a female donor with papillary thyroid cancer or a benign thyroid nodule (not recorded which). Some clones in this sample may be carry-over from other donors' samples. The sequenced sample was blood. The gene calls are TRBV20-1 and TRBJ1-1; D is uncertain. The CDR3 here is CSASKGKTEAFF. The CDR3 DNA reads as TGCAGTGCTAGCAAAGGGAAGACTGAAGCTTTCTTT.